A single TCR beta chain is shown here with its context. Its specific antigen is unknown. Per-base qualities were not stored, and no clone one base away is much larger. From the germline V gene, CDR1 is SGDLS and CDR2 is YYNGEE. The junction carries 8 bases between V and J, which are trimmed by 0 bases and 2 bases respectively. The cysteine opens and the phenylalanine closes a CDR3 of 14 amino acids. The retained sequence is limited to the CDR3, 42 bases, with the frame set at the first base. The record originates from a study of shared clonotypes between healthy human individuals (TCRdb year 2020). For the wider study: The cohort included a few men and a couple of women between 18 and 49 years of age. To increase sequencing depth and limit assay-specific biases, TCR repertoire library preparation and sequencing were carried out by different laboratories using diverse techniques. For each donor, three plates each were used for CD4 naive and CD4 memory, two plates were used for CD8 naive, and one plate was used for CD8 memory. Each donor's leukapheresis produced roughly between roughly 0.85 and 10 billion PBMCs. The study deeply sequenced blood TCR repertoires of roughly five healthy adults to estimate repertoire size and the extent of clonotype sharing between individuals. Points the paper makes about the study in general: Naive subsets generally had larger estimated clonotype richness than memory subsets did. Incomplete sequencing was indicated by rarefaction of sorted-subset datasets, despite the large sequencing depth. Pairwise subsampling indicated that sequencing depth was expected to affect the degree of clonotype sharing among donors. About 5% of naive CD4, roughly 3.5% of naive CD8, approximately 2% of memory CD4, and about 0.4% of memory CD8 clonotypes were shared across several donors. Compared with non-shared clonotypes, the clonotypes found in all four sorted-subset donors had higher generation probabilities. The small number of donors limited the genetic and exposure-history diversity represented. Sampling was restricted to blood, and TCR repertoires in tissues likely differ from the TCR repertoires found in blood.

TCR CDR3 regions were amplified from genomic DNA by multiplex PCR using the deep immunoSEQ assay. Genomic DNA extracted from each cell subset was distributed evenly over all wells of several immunoSEQ 96-well plates, and each plate served as one replicate. For sorted subsets, around 0.2 ug genomic DNA, equal to about 30,000 T cell genomes, was loaded into each replicate PCR. Purified libraries were measured with a Qubit 3.0 fluorometer, size-checked on a Bioanalyzer 2100, and measured again with the KAPA Library Quantification kit. A separate single-read 150-cycle Illumina NextSeq 550 flow cell was used to sequence each immunoSEQ 96-well plate. The study's own analysis went as follows. Because the immunoSEQ output included only junctional sequences and no quality scores, the filtering could not be the same as the filtering used for full-length reads. To assign V/J genes and CDR3, sequences were annotated against IMGT germline references using PyIR, a Python wrapper for IgBLAST v1.9. Reads were removed for weak V/J assignments (E-value above 1e-6), missing CDR3, stop codons, out-of-frame junctions, or ambiguous translated residues. V3J clonotypes were defined by identical inferred V gene, J gene, and CDR3 amino acid sequence. Percentage overlap between repertoires was computed as shared unique clonotypes divided by the size of the smaller repertoire. Three approaches were used to assess repertoire richness: RTK rarefaction, the Chao1 estimator, and Recon v2.1 estimates of unobserved clonotypes. Generation probabilities for all TCRbeta clonotypes obtained by the gDNA method from a few donors were computed using OLGA. The table comes from immuneACCESS by way of TCRdb, which keeps in-frame sequences with V and J called. Part of the clones is missing from these tables; in studies checked, under half for an unresolved V gene and the rest for unknown reasons. D and trimming come from the DNA, and the V and J calls and clone size come from that table. The sample table lists some 1 million clones, approximately 70% of them with a count of one. Of the sample, approximately 1.5% is held by the ten largest clones.

The donors were healthy, HIV-negative adults who had no recently reported acute infections or vaccinations. Every donor was a Caucasian adult residing in Nashville, Tennessee, USA. CD4+ T cells were enriched by magnetic negative selection; naive cells were then positively selected on CD45RA, and the negative fraction formed the memory subset. Blood was collected by leukapheresis, and PBMCs were isolated by Ficoll-Histopaque density gradient centrifugation and then cryopreserved in liquid nitrogen vapor phase. Analytical flow cytometry was used to check the purity and quantity of every magnetically sorted T cell population. Each sorted fraction had its genomic DNA isolated and then quantified by UV absorbance on a Nanodrop 2000c.

The sample taken for sequencing was memory CD4+ T cells sorted from blood. Interpreted using the paper, the cell subset or site label stands for: CD45RA-negative fraction. The clonotype was recovered from a man between 18 and 29 years old in good health. This chain joins TRBV9 to TRBJ2-5, with the D segment identity uncertain. The CDR3 in this case is CASSVGSMQETQYF. In nucleotides, the sequence is TGTGCCAGCAGCGTAGGTTCGATGCAAGAGACCCAGTACTTC.